This T cell receptor beta chain was profiled in a study of blood T cell repertoires in COVID-19. Study-level background: Specimens from acute and convalescent COVID-19 originated in the United States, Italy and Spain. Sample material is recorded as cDNA or gDNA derived from T cells, B-cell-depleted T cells, or PBMCs.

In the authors' workflow: Counts of nucleated cells, estimated from reference gene primer amplification, were obtained. The table came from immunoSEQ multiplex PCR; TCRdb's copy has only in-frame clones and leaves some out. D and trimming come from the DNA, and the V and J calls and clone size come from that table. The sample consists of 50,000 to 65,000 clones, roughly 87% of them appearing once. V lost 5 bases to trimming and J lost 5 bases, with 12 bases between them. The CDR3 runs to 12 residues. Looked up from germline, CDR1 is GTSNPN and CDR2 is SVGIG (reference sequence). This clone was picked up one time. In Seattle, patients joined the study during active infection and were tracked longitudinally.

This TCR was recovered from a woman older than 75 with COVID-19, enrolled during active disease. Sequencing input: peripheral blood. The chain joins TRBV30 to TRBJ1-1; D perhaps matches TRBD1 (6 bases). Here the CDR3 reads CAWETQGTEAFF. The CDR3 DNA sequence: TGTGCCTGGGAGACGCAGGGGACTGAAGCTTTCTTT.